The next 17 T cell receptor beta chains were all read from a single sample in a study of blood T cell repertoires in COVID-19. The assay was immunoSEQ multiplex PCR, and TCRdb's table has in-frame clones only and misses some. The sample has 25,000 to 35,000 clones, approximately 83% seen once. Material: peripheral blood. All receptors derive from a human donor in a cohort sampled during active COVID-19.

The rearrangement joins TRBV5-8 to TRBJ2-3; D possibly corresponds to TRBD2 (5 bases). This CDR3 region has 14 residues. The V gene's germline CDR1 is SGHTS and CDR2 YDEGEE. Trimming took off 0 bases at V and 2 bases at J, with 7 bases between the two ends. Here the CDR3 DNA reads TGTGCCAGCAGCTTGGGGGAGATCACAGATACGCAGTATTTT. The encoded protein is CASSLGEITDTQYF.

Only one count was recorded for this clone. J is TRBJ2-1 and V is TRBV3-1 (or the pseudogene TRBV3-2); no clear D gene. Trimming shortened V by 0 bases and J by 0 bases, and 6 bases separated the two germline ends. CDR3 size: 15 residues. Germline CDR1 reads LGHDT; CDR2 reads YNNKEL (reference sequence). In DNA form, the CDR3 reads TGTGCCAGCAGCCAAGAGGTTAGCTCCTACAATGAGCAGTTCTTC. Its translation is CASSQEVSSYNEQFF.

This clone turned up a few times. An end of the junction does not agree with germline; a read error may underlie this. The chain joins TRBV7-9 to TRBJ1-2; possible D gene TRBD1, 5 bases. The CDR3 covers 10 residues. Germline loops: CDR1 SEHNR, CDR2 FQNEAQ (reference sequence). For the CDR3, the DNA is TGTGCCAGCAGCCTCTCCGGGGGATCCTTC. Protein product: CASSLSGGSF.

The V call is TRBV4-3, the J call TRBJ1-4; 10 positions match TRBD1. The CDR3 loop spans 15 amino acids. The junction had 4 bases not matched to a gene; V was cut back by 1 base and J by 8 bases. Germline CDR1 LGHNA, CDR2 YSLEER. CDR3 residues: CASSQAGTGAEKLFF. The CDR3 DNA reads as TGCGCCAGCAGCCAAGCCGGGACAGGGGCAGAAAAACTGTTTTTT.

The chain carries TRBV7-2 and TRBJ2-7; 10 bases fit TRBD2. V shed 0 bases, J shed 5 bases, and the junction held 10 bases outside the gene matches. This CDR3 spans 17 amino acids. From germline, CDR1 is SGHTA and CDR2 FQGNSA. The CDR3 loop reads CASSLAPGAGGENEQYF. The DNA of the CDR3 is TGTGCCAGCAGCTTAGCCCCCGGAGCGGGGGGGGAAAACGAGCAGTACTTC. Filled out from reference TRBV7-2 and TRBJ2-7, the complete variable domain reads GAGVSQSPSNKVTEKGKDVELRCDPISGHTALYWYRQSLGQGLEFLIYFQGNSAPDKSGLPSDRFSAERTGGSVSTLTIQRTQQEDSAVYLCASSLAPGAGGENEQYFGPGTRLTVT.

The chain couples TRBV27 to TRBJ2-7; 10 bases are shared with TRBD1. The CDR3 totals 15 residues. From germline, CDR1 is MNHEY and CDR2 SMNVEV (reference sequence). The junction had 4 bases not matched to a gene; V was cut back by 3 bases and J by 2 bases. This CDR3 is CASSFPGQGTYEQYF. CDR3 DNA: TGTGCCAGCAGTTTTCCGGGACAGGGGACCTACGAGCAGTACTTC.

This chain connects TRBV4-2 to TRBJ2-5, with 11 bases identical to TRBD1. Per the germline V gene, CDR1 is LGHNA and CDR2 is YNFKEQ. With V trimmed by 1 base and J by 4 bases, 2 bases remained unmatched. This CDR3 has 15 amino acids. The CDR3 DNA reads as TGTGCCAGCAGCCAAGGGACAGGGGGCGGAGAGACCCAGTACTTC. Translation: CASSQGTGGGETQYF.

This clone was recorded only once. This chain links TRBV18 with TRBJ2-5; D remains ambiguous. CDR1 is KGHSH, CDR2 LQKENI, per germline. The CDR3 covers 12 residues. V was cut by 5 bases and J by 0 bases, with 4 bases left in between. CDR3 loop: CASSEYQETQYF. The DNA for the CDR3 is TGTGCCAGCTCAGAGTACCAAGAGACCCAGTACTTC.

The chain combines TRBV5-6 with TRBJ2-2; the match to TRBD1 covers 9 bases. The germline CDR1 and CDR2 sequences are SGHDT and YYEEEE. With V trimmed by 4 bases and J by 3 bases, 4 bases remained unmatched. The CDR3 has 15 residues. The CDR3, as DNA: TGTGCCAGCAGCCCGGGACAGGGTGACACCGGGGAGCTGTTTTTT. It specifies CASSPGQGDTGELFF. The full variable domain, its missing parts supplied by reference TRBV5-6 and TRBJ2-2, is DAGVTQSPTHLIKTRGQQVTLRCSPKSGHDTVSWYQQALGQGPQFIFQYYEEEERQRGNFPDRFSGHQFPNYSSELNVNALLLGDSALYLCASSPGQGDTGELFFGEGSRLTVL.

The J gene is TRBJ1-1, the V gene TRBV20-1; D call uncertain. The CDR3 is made up of 13 amino acids. Germline CDR1 and CDR2: DFQATT and SNEGSKA (reference sequence). V lost 3 bases to trimming and J lost 0 bases, with 8 bases between them. The CDR3 here is CSASLDMNTEAFF. In DNA, the CDR3 is TGCAGTGCTAGTCTAGATATGAACACTGAAGCTTTCTTT.

In its sample, this clone was seen once. This CDR3 is CASRGSGLETQYF. CDR3 coding DNA: TGTGCCAGCAGGGGGTCGGGGTTGGAGACCCAGTACTTC. The chain couples TRBV7-2 to TRBJ2-5; possibly TRBD2 for D (5 bases). The germline gives CDR1 SGHTA, CDR2 FQGNSA. V gave up 6 bases and J gave up 5 bases, with 13 bases separating them. This CDR3 has 13 amino acids.

This clone occurred a few times. The chain couples TRBV5-5 to TRBJ2-5, with D possibly TRBD2 on 6 matching bases. CDR3 length equals 15 residues. The V gene's germline CDR1 is SGHKS and CDR2 YYEKEE (reference sequence). Trimming took off 4 bases at V and 4 bases at J, with 17 bases between the two ends. In nucleotides, the CDR3 is TGTGCCAGCAGCCCCGAACCCGGACTACGAGAGACCCAGTACTTC. Translated: CASSPEPGLRETQYF.

V usage is TRBV12-3 or TRBV12-4 and J usage is TRBJ1-1; 7 positions agree with TRBD1. J was trimmed by 1 base and V by 5 bases; bases with no gene match: 1. The CDR3 loop spans 13 amino acids. The CDR3 DNA follows: TGTGCCAGCAGTGGGACAGCGAACACTGAAGCTTTCTTT. It codes for CASSGTANTEAFF.

This chain uses TRBV7-2 with TRBJ2-1, with D possibly being TRBD1 (5 bases). Germline assignment: CDR1 SGHTA and CDR2 FQGNSA. The CDR3 is 15 amino acids. V was cut by 4 bases and J by 6 bases, with 16 bases left in between. The CDR3 nucleotides read TGTGCCAGCAGCTGGGGCCCATTGGCCGGCAATGAGCAGTTCTTC. Its translation: CASSWGPLAGNEQFF.

In its sample, this clone was seen a few times. Other DNA sequences in the sample encode the same CDR3. This rearrangement joins TRBV24-1 to TRBJ2-5, with 7 bases matching TRBD2. The CDR3 extends over 15 amino acids. The V segment lost 6 bases and the J segment 2 bases; nucleotides outside the gene matches: 8. CDR1 and CDR2 from the germline V gene are KGHDR and SFDVKD. CDR3 DNA: TGTGCCACCAGTCATGCACGGGGAGGGCAAGAGACCCAGTACTTC. Protein sequence: CATSHARGGQETQYF.

The rearrangement uses TRBV27 and TRBJ2-1; D possibly corresponds to TRBD2 (5 bases). The CDR3 is 13 amino acids. Per the germline V gene, CDR1 is MNHEY and CDR2 is SMNVEV (reference sequence). Deletions cut 6 bases from V and 7 bases from J, with 13 bases between. Written as DNA, the CDR3 is TGTGCCAGCAGAGAGGAACTAGAGAATGAGCAGTTCTTC. This translates into CASREELENEQFF.

The V and J genes are TRBV10-2 and TRBJ2-1; D call uncertain. Trimming removed 6 bases at V and 10 bases at J, with 10 bases between. Germline CDR1 WSHSY, CDR2 SAAADI. CDR3 length: 11 amino acids. In DNA form, the CDR3 reads TGCGCCAGCAGCCCAGTCGAAGAGCAGTTCTTC. This encodes CASSPVEEQFF.